This TCR beta chain was identified in a study of blood T cell repertoires in COVID-19. Whole-study context: Nucleic acid was either cDNA or gDNA, and it came from T cells, B-cell-depleted T cells, or PBMCs.

In the original processing: For nucleated cells, counts were estimated from reference gene primer amplification. Sequencing used immunoSEQ multiplex PCR; TCRdb keeps in-frame clones, though not all of them. The D gene and trimming were derived from the DNA, and the V and J assignments and clone size from that table. The table has 250,000 to 300,000 clones, 70% to 90% seen once. Notes on this clone: Its ends do not fully match the called genes, so a read error is possible.

Germline assignment: CDR1 MDHEN and CDR2 SYDVKM. The CDR3 contains 19 residues. Clinical histories supplied by participants themselves formed the basis of cohort assignment. Recovered Cohort 3 donors showed two negative PCRs, clearance, or symptom resolution. The sample was PBMCs or T cells enriched from blood (not recorded which). This clonotype was obtained from a woman aged 50 to 60 who had recovered from COVID-19. The chain is built from TRBV28 and TRBJ2-7; 14 bases are a match to TRBD2. The CDR3 DNA sequence: TGTGCCAGCAGACCCGGGACTAGCGGGAGTGTCGTGGGCTCCTACGAGCAGTGCTTC. This gives the protein CASRPGTSGSVVGSYEQCF.